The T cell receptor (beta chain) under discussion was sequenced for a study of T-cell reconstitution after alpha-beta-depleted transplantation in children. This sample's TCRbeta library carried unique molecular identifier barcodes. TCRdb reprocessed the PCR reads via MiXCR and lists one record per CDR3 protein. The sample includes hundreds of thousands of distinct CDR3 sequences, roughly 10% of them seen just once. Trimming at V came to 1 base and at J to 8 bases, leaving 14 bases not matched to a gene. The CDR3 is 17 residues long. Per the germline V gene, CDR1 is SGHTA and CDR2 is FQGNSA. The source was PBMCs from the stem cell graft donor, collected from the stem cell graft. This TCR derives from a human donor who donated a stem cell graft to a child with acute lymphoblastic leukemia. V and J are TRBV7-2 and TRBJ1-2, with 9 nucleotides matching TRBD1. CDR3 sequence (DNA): TGTGCCAGCAGCTTAGTAGGCACAGGGGGCACTCTCTACGGCTACACCTTC. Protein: CASSLVGTGGTLYGYTF.